The 21 T cell receptor beta chains below all came from one sample that was sequenced in a study of blood T cell repertoires in COVID-19. The table came from immunoSEQ multiplex PCR; TCRdb's copy has only in-frame clones and leaves some out. Of some 300,000 clones listed, around 90% were seen once; the top ten hold approximately 1%. What was sequenced was PBMCs or T cells enriched from blood (not recorded which). The receptors come from a woman in her twenties or thirties who had recovered from COVID-19.

The chain employs TRBV29-1 and TRBJ1-1, with D unclear. Trimming cost V 6 bases and J 1 base, with 6 bases left between them. This CDR3 has 11 amino acids. Germline loops: CDR1 SQVTM, CDR2 ANQGSEA. The CDR3 is CSVQRNTEAFF. The CDR3 DNA reads as TGCAGCGTACAACGGAACACTGAAGCTTTCTTT. Full variable domain (rest looked up from reference TRBV29-1 and TRBJ1-1): SAVISQKPSRDICQRGTSLTIQCQVDSQVTMMFWYRQQPGQSLTLIATANQGSEATYESGFVIDKFPISRPNLTFSTLTVSNMSPEDSSIYLCSVQRNTEAFFGQGTRLTVV.

This sequence joins TRBV7-9 and TRBJ2-3; the D gene is possibly TRBD1 (5 bases). The CDR3 is 15 amino acids. Trimming left V 7 bases short and J 0 bases short, with 14 bases between. CDR1 is SEHNR, CDR2 FQNEAQ, per germline (reference sequence). The CDR3 spells CASKEQGVSTDTQYF. CDR3 coding DNA: TGTGCCAGCAAAGAGCAGGGCGTCAGCACAGATACGCAGTATTTT.

The V gene is TRBV7-9, the J gene TRBJ1-2; perhaps TRBD1 as D (6 bases). This CDR3 contains 14 residues. Trimming took 0 bases from V and 2 from J, leaving 7 bases between them. In germline, CDR1 is SEHNR, CDR2 FQNEAQ (reference sequence). The CDR3 sequence is CASSLAGQNYGYTF. The CDR3 DNA follows: TGTGCCAGCAGCTTAGCAGGACAGAACTATGGCTACACCTTC.

The rearrangement joins TRBV11-2 to TRBJ1-2; the D gene is possibly TRBD1 (5 bases). V lost 4 bases to trimming and J lost 7 bases, with 13 bases between them. The germline V gene encodes CDR1 SGHAT and CDR2 FQNNGV. CDR3 size: 13 residues. CDR3 loop: CASSSFGAGGYTF. The CDR3 nucleotides are TGTGCCAGCAGCTCTTTTGGGGCCGGTGGCTACACCTTC.

The chain couples TRBV6-5 to TRBJ2-2, with D perhaps matching TRBD2 (5 bases). The CDR3 runs 13 residues. The germline CDR1 and CDR2 sequences are MNHEY and SVGAGI. V lost 8 bases and J 4 bases, leaving 11 bases between the germline ends. CDR3 amino acids: CASEDEGTGELFF. The CDR3 DNA follows: TGTGCCAGCGAAGATGAGGGCACCGGGGAGCTGTTTTTT.

This clone was counted a single time. The rearrangement links TRBV19 to TRBJ2-7; possible D gene TRBD1, 7 bases. Germline CDR1 LNHDA, CDR2 SQIVND (reference sequence). The ends were cut back, 5 bases at V and 6 bases at J, with 23 bases in the middle. This CDR3 has 16 amino acids. The CDR3 loop is CASSFSVGGQVVEQYF. The CDR3 nucleotides read TGTGCCAGTAGTTTTAGTGTGGGAGGACAGGTGGTCGAGCAGTACTTC.

This chain links TRBV6-5 with TRBJ2-2, with 7 nucleotides matching TRBD1. The CDR3 runs to 15 residues. Looked up from germline, CDR1 is MNHEY and CDR2 is SVGAGI. The junction had 8 bases not matched to a gene; V was cut back by 0 bases and J by 10 bases. The chain's CDR3 is CASSYSGDRAEELFF. In DNA, the CDR3 is TGTGCCAGCAGTTACTCGGGTGACAGGGCGGAGGAGCTGTTTTTT.

In this sample, this clone turned up once. The chain uses TRBV13 and TRBJ1-3; unclear D gene. The CDR3 is 14 amino acids. Germline V gene data show CDR1 as PRHDT and CDR2 as FYEKMQ (reference sequence). The V end lost 3 bases, the J end lost 2 bases, and 8 bases lay between the germline ends. The CDR3 DNA reads TGTGCCAGCAGCTTCTGGCGGACTGGAAACACCATATATTTT. Protein: CASSFWRTGNTIYF.

This clone was observed a single time. The rearrangement joins TRBV10-3 to TRBJ2-5; 10 bases line up with TRBD2. The CDR3 runs 15 residues. Losses at the gene ends were 5 bases for V and 4 bases for J; bases not matched to a gene: 7. Germline loops: CDR1 ENHRY, CDR2 SYGVKD. CDR3 nucleotide sequence: TGTGCCATCAGTCTTGGGACTAGCGTGGTAGAGACCCAGTACTTC. Its translation is CAISLGTSVVETQYF.

J is TRBJ1-2 and V is TRBV6-5; TRBD1 matches at 7 bases. The ends lost 4 bases at V and 9 bases at J; junction bases unmatched: 14. There are 15 residues in the CDR3. Per the germline V gene, CDR1 is MNHEY and CDR2 is SVGAGI. CDR3 DNA: TGTGCCAGCAGTTTGTCCGGGACAGCCTCTTCGAGCTACACCTTC. Translating it yields CASSLSGTASSSYTF.

In DNA form, the CDR3 reads TGTGCCAGCAGTTTTTATGATTCACCCCTCCACTTT. It is translated as CASSFYDSPLHF. The chain links TRBV27 to TRBJ1-6; D gene unclear. The germline V and J ends were trimmed by 3 bases and 8 bases, with 5 bases remaining between them. Germline values: CDR1 MNHEY, CDR2 SMNVEV (reference sequence). The CDR3 is 12 amino acids.

CDR3 amino acids: CASSRVRNTEAFF. CDR3 sequence (DNA): TGTGCCAGCAGCCGCGTGCGAAACACTGAAGCTTTCTTT. V gene TRBV3-1 (or the pseudogene TRBV3-2) combines with J gene TRBJ1-1; the D is unclear. From germline, CDR1 is LGHDT and CDR2 YNNKEL (reference sequence). V lost 4 bases, J lost 2 bases, and 8 bases lay in between. The CDR3 loop spans 13 amino acids.

The V and J genes are TRBV10-3 and TRBJ1-1; 7 nucleotides agree with TRBD1. The CDR3 runs to 15 residues. Germline CDR1 is ENHRY and CDR2 is SYGVKD. V shed 0 bases and J 5 bases; nucleotides not matched to a gene: 6. CDR3 bases: TGTGCCATCAGTGAGTCGAAGGGGACAGCTACTGAAGCTTTCTTT. It yields the protein CAISESKGTATEAFF.

V is TRBV5-1 and J is TRBJ1-1; 8 positions match TRBD1. CDR1 is SGHRS, CDR2 YFSETQ, per germline. With 0 bases clipped from V and 1 base from J, the junction kept 5 bases outside the gene matches. The CDR3 consists of 16 residues. CDR3 sequence: CASSLAETGANTEAFF. DNA for the CDR3: TGCGCCAGCAGCTTGGCGGAGACAGGGGCGAACACTGAAGCTTTCTTT.

This chain connects TRBV4-3 to TRBJ1-2, with D unresolved. Germline V gene data show CDR1 as LGHNA and CDR2 as YSLEER. The CDR3 spans 13 residues. Trimming took 1 base from V and 5 from J, leaving 8 bases between them. The DNA for the CDR3 is TGCGCCAGCAGCCAAGTGGGCCGTTATGGCTACACCTTC. This encodes CASSQVGRYGYTF.

The V and J genes are TRBV6-5 and TRBJ2-1; 10 bases fit TRBD2. Trimming at V came to 6 bases and at J to 9 bases, leaving 5 bases not matched to a gene. This CDR3 spans 13 amino acids. CDR1 and CDR2 from the germline V gene are MNHEY and SVGAGI. The CDR3 here is CASRLAGVREQFF. The CDR3 bases are TGTGCCAGCAGGCTAGCGGGAGTTCGTGAGCAGTTCTTC.

The chain recombines TRBV27 with TRBJ1-1; perhaps TRBD1 as D (6 bases). The germline V gene has CDR1 MNHEY and CDR2 SMNVEV (reference sequence). The ends were cut back, 5 bases at V and 1 base at J, with 14 bases in the middle. This CDR3 contains 15 residues. The CDR3 DNA sequence: TGTGCCAGCAGTCCCTCAGGGACACCGAACACTGAAGCTTTCTTT. It specifies CASSPSGTPNTEAFF.

This chain links TRBV27 with TRBJ2-2; TRBD1 matches at 11 bases. The CDR3 extends over 15 amino acids. After removal of 6 bases from V and 6 bases from J, the junction contained 6 bases not matched to a gene. Germline CDR1 reads MNHEY; CDR2 reads SMNVEV (reference sequence). CDR3 DNA sequence: TGTGCCAGCAGAACGGGACAGGGGGTGGCCGGGGAGCTGTTTTTT. It translates to CASRTGQGVAGELFF.

The chain carries TRBV30 and TRBJ1-3; D unresolved. CDR3 length equals 12 residues. V was cut by 1 base and J by 3 bases, with 4 bases left in between. Germline CDR1 GTSNPN, CDR2 SVGIG (reference sequence). CDR3: CAWSGGGNTIYF. In DNA, the CDR3 is TGTGCCTGGAGTGGAGGTGGAAACACCATATATTTT.

This chain joins TRBV5-6 and TRBJ2-1, with 8 bases that match TRBD2. Losses at the gene ends were 4 bases for V and 5 bases for J; bases not matched to a gene: 8. The CDR3 contains 15 residues. Germline V gene lookup returns CDR1 SGHDT and CDR2 YYEEEE. The CDR3 spells CASSPPAGGHNEQFF. In DNA form, the CDR3 reads TGTGCCAGCAGCCCCCCCGCGGGGGGACACAATGAGCAGTTCTTC.

This chain connects TRBV10-3 to TRBJ1-6; D is uncertain. CDR3 size: 15 residues. V was shortened by 3 bases and J by 3 bases, with 9 bases between the two germline ends. The germline V gene encodes CDR1 ENHRY and CDR2 SYGVKD. In DNA form, the CDR3 reads TGTGCCATCAGTGACAGACAAGACTATAATTCACCCCTCCACTTT. It is translated as CAISDRQDYNSPLHF.